Here is one TCR beta chain with its context. CDR1 and CDR2 (germline): SGHAT, FQNNGV. Losses at the gene ends were 6 bases for V and 1 base for J; bases not matched to a gene: 14. CDR3 length equals 17 residues. This entry comes from a study of blood T cell repertoires in COVID-19. Method: immunoSEQ multiplex PCR; TCRdb's copy keeps in-frame clones and lacks some. This sample carries some 140,000 clones, about 89% of them seen once, and the ten largest clones take 0.45% to 0.65%. The chain carries TRBV11-2 and TRBJ1-1; 7 bases align to TRBD1. This clonotype was obtained from a man aged 50-59 years with acute or convalescent COVID-19. Material: peripheral blood. CDR3 sequence reads: CASRDRARKQGNTEAFF. For the CDR3, the DNA is TGTGCCAGCAGAGACAGGGCTCGAAAACAGGGGAACACTGAAGCTTTCTTT.